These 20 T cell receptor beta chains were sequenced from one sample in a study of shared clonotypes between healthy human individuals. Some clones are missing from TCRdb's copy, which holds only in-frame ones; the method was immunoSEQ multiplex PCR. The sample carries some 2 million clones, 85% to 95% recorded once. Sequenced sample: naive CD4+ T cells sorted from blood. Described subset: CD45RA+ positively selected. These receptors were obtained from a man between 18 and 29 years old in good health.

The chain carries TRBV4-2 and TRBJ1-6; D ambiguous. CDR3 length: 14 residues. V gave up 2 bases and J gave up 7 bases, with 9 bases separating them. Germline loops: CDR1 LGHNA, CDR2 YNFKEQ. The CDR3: CASSQTDGNSPLHF. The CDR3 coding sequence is TGTGCCAGCAGCCAAACAGACGGGAATTCACCCCTCCACTTT.

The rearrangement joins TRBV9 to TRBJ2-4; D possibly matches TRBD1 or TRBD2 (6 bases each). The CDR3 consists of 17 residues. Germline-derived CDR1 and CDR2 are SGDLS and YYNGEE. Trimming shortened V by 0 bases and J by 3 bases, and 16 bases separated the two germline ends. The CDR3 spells CASSVAPGGPGKNIQYF. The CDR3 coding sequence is TGTGCCAGCAGCGTAGCTCCTGGGGGGCCGGGCAAAAACATTCAGTACTTC.

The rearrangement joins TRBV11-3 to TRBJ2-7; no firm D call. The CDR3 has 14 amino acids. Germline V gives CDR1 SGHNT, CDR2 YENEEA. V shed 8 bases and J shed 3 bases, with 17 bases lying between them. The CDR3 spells CASVFPKYFYEQYF. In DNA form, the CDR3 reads TGTGCCAGCGTATTTCCCAAATATTTCTACGAGCAGTACTTC.

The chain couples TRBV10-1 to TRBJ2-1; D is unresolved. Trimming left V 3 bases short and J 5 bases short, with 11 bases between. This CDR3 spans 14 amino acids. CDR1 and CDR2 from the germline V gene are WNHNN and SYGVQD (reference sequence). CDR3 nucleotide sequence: TGCGCCAGCAGTGAAGGTCGCGCTAACAATGAGCAGTTCTTC. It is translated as CASSEGRANNEQFF.

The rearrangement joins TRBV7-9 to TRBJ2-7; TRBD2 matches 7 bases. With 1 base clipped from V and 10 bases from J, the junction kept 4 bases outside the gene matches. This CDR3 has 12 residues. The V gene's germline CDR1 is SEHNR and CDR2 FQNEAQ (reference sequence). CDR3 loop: CASSLGTGGQYF. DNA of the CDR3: TGTGCCAGCAGCTTAGGTACGGGAGGACAGTACTTC.

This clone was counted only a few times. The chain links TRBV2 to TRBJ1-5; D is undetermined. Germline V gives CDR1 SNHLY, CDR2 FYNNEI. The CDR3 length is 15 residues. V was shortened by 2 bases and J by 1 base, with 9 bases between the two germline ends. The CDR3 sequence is CASSELGMSNQPQHF. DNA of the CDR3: TGTGCCAGCAGTGAACTGGGGATGAGCAATCAGCCCCAGCATTTT. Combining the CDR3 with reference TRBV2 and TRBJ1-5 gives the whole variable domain EPEVTQTPSHQVTQMGQEVILRCVPISNHLYFYWYRQILGQKVEFLVSFYNNEISEKSEIFDDQFSVERPDGSNFTLKIRSTKLEDSAMYFCASSELGMSNQPQHFGDGTRLSIL.

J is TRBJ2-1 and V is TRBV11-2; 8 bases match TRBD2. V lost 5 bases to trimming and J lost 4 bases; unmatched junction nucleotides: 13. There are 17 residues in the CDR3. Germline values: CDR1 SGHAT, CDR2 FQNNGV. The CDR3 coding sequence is TGTGCCAGCAGCGCGGACGTAAGCGGGGGACTTTACAATGAGCAGTTCTTC. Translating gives CASSADVSGGLYNEQFF.

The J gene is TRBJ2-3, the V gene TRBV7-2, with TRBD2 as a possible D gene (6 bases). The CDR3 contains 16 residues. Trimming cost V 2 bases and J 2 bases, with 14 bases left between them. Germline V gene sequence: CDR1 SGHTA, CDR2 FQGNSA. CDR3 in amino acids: CASSLRGTTYTDTQYF. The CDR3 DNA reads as TGTGCCAGCAGCTTACGCGGGACCACCTACACAGATACGCAGTATTTT.

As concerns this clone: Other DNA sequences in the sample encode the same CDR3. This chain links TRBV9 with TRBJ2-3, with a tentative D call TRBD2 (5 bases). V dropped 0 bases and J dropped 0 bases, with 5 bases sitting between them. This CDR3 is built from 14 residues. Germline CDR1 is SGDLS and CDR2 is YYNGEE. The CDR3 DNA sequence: TGTGCCAGCAGCGTAGGAGGGAGCACAGATACGCAGTATTTT. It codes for CASSVGGSTDTQYF.

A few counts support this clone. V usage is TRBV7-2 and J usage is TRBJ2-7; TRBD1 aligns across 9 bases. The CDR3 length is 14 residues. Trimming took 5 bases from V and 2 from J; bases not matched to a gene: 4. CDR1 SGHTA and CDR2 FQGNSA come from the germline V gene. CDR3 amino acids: CASSPGDRAYEQYF. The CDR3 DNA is TGTGCCAGCAGCCCGGGGGACAGGGCCTACGAGCAGTACTTC.

CDR3 nucleotides: TGTGCCAGCAGCCGTTTCACAGATACGCAGTATTTT. Translating it yields CASSRFTDTQYF. This sequence joins TRBV7-2 and TRBJ2-3; no reliable D call. The V end was cut by 5 bases, the J end by 2 bases, with 5 bases between. The CDR3 is made up of 12 amino acids. CDR1 SGHTA and CDR2 FQGNSA come from the germline V gene.

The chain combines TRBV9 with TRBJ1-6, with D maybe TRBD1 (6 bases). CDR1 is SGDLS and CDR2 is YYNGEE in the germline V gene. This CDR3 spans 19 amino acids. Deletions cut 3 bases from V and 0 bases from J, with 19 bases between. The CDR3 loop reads CASSGGGFGGSSYNSPLHF. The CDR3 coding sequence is TGTGCCAGCAGCGGAGGGGGATTCGGAGGGAGCTCCTATAATTCACCCCTCCACTTT.

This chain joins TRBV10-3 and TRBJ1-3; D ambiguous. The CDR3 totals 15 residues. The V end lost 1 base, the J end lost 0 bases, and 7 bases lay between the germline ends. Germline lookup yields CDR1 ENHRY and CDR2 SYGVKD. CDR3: CAISEWSDSGNTIYF. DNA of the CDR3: TGTGCCATCAGTGAGTGGTCAGACTCTGGAAACACCATATATTTT.

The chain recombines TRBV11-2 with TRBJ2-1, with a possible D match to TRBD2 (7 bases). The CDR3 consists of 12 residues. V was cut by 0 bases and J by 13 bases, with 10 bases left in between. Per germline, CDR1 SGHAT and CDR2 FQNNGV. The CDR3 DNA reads TGTGCCAGCAGCTTAGATCGGGGGGCCCAGTTCTTC. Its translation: CASSLDRGAQFF.

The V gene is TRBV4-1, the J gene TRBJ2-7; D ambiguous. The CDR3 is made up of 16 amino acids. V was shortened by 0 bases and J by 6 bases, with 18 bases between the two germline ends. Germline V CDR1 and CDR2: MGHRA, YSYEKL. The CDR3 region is CASSQEPPGGSGEQYF. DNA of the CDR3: TGCGCCAGCAGCCAAGAACCCCCGGGTGGCTCGGGCGAGCAGTACTTC.

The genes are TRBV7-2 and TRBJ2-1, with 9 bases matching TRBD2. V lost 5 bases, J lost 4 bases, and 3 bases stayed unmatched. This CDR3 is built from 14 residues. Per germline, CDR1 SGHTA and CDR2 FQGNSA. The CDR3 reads CASSVGLAYNEQFF. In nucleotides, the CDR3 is TGTGCCAGCAGCGTTGGACTAGCGTACAATGAGCAGTTCTTC.

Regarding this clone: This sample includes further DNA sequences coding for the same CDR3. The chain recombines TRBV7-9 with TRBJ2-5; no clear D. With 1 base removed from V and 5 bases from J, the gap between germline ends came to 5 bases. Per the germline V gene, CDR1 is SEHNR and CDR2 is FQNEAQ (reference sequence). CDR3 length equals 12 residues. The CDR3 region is CASSLVGETQYF. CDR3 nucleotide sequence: TGTGCCAGCAGCTTAGTGGGTGAGACCCAGTACTTC.

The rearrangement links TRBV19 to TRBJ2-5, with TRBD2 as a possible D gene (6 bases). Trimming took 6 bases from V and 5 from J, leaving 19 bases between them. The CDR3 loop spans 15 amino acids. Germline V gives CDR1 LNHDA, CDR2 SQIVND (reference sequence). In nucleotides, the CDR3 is TGTGCCAGTAGCATCGTCACCAAAGGAGGGGAGACCCAGTACTTC. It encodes CASSIVTKGGETQYF. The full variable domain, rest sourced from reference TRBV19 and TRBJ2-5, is DGGITQSPKYLFRKEGQNVTLSCEQNLNHDAMYWYRQDPGQGLRLIYYSQIVNDFQKGDIAEGYSVSREKKESFPLTVTSAQKNPTAFYLCASSIVTKGGETQYFGPGTRLLVL.

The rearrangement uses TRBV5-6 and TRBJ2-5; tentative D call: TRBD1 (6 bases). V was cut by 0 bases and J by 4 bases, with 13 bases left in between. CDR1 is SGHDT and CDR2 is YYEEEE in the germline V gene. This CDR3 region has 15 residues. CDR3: CASSLETGALETQYF. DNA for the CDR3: TGTGCCAGCAGCTTGGAGACAGGCGCATTAGAGACCCAGTACTTC.

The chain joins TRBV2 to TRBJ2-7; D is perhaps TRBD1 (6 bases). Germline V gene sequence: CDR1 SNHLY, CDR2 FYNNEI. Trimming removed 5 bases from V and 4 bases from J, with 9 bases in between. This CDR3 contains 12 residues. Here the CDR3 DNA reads TGTGCCAGCAGTACACAGGGTTACGAGCAGTACTTC. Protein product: CASSTQGYEQYF.